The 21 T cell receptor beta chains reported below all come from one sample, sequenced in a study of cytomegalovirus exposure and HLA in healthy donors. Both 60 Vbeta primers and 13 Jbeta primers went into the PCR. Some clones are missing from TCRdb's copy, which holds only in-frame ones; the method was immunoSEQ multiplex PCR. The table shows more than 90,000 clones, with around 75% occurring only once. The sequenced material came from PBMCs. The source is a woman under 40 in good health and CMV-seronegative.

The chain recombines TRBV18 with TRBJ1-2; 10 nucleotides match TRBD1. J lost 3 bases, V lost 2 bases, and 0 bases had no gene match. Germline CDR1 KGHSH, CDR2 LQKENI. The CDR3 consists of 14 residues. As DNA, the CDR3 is TGTGCCAGCTCACCAGGACAGGGGGACTATGGCTACACCTTC. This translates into CASSPGQGDYGYTF.

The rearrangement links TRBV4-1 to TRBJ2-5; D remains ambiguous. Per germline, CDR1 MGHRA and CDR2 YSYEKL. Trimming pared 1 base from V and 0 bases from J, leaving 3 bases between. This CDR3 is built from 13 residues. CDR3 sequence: CASSQAYQETQYF. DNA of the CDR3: TGCGCCAGCAGCCAAGCATACCAAGAGACCCAGTACTTC.

CDR3 sequence reads: CASSPAVNTEAFF. CDR3 in DNA: TGTGCCAGCTCACCGGCGGTGAACACTGAAGCTTTCTTT. The J gene is TRBJ1-1, the V gene TRBV18; D is uncertain. Germline-derived CDR1 and CDR2 are KGHSH and LQKENI. This CDR3 spans 13 amino acids. Trimming pared 3 bases from V and 0 bases from J, leaving 5 bases between. The variable domain in full, with the rest retrieved from reference TRBV18 and TRBJ1-1, is NAGVMQNPRHLVRRRGQEARLRCSPMKGHSHVYWYRQLPEEGLKFMVYLQKENIIDESGMPKERFSAEFPKEGPSILRIQQVVRGDSAAYFCASSPAVNTEAFFGQGTRLTVV.

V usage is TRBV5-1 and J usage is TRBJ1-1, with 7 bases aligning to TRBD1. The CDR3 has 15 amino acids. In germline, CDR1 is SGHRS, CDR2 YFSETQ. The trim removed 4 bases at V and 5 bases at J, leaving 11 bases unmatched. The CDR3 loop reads CASSGGTAGLTEAFF. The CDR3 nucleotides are TGCGCCAGCAGCGGTGGGACAGCCGGGCTTACTGAAGCTTTCTTT.

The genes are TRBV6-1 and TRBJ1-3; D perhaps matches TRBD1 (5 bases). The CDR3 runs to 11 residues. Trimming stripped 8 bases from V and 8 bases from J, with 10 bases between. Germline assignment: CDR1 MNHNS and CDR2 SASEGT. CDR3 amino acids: CASARADTIYF. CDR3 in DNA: TGTGCCAGCGCCAGGGCGGACACCATATATTTT.

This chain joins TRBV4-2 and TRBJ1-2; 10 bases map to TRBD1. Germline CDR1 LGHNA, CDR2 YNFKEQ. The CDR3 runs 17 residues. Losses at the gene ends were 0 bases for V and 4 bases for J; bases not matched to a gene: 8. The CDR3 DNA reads TGTGCCAGCAGCCAAGATCTGGGGACAGGGGAACTCTATGGCTACACCTTC. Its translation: CASSQDLGTGELYGYTF.

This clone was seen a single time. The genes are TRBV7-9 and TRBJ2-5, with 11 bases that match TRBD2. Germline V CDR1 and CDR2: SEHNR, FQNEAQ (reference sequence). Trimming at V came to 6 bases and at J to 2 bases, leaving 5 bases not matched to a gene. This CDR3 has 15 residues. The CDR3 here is CASSFTSGGQETQYF. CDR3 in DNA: TGTGCCAGCAGTTTCACTAGCGGGGGACAAGAGACCCAGTACTTC. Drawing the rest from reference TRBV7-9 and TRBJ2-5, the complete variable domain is DTGVSQNPRHKITKRGQNVTFRCDPISEHNRLYWYRQTLGQGPEFLTYFQNEAQLEKSRLLSDRFSAERPKGSFSTLEIQRTEQGDSAMYLCASSFTSGGQETQYFGPGTRLLVL.

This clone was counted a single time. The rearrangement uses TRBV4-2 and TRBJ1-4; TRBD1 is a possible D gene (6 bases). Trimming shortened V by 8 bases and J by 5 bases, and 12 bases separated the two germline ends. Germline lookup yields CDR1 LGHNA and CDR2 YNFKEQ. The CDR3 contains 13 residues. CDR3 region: CASARGFNEKLFF. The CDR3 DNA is TGTGCCAGCGCTAGGGGGTTCAATGAAAAACTGTTTTTT.

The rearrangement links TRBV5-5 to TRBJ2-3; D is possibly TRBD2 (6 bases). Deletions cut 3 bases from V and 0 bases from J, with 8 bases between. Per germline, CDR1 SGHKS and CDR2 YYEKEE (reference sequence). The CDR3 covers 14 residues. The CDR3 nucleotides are TGTGCCAGCAGCTGGACTACTAGCACAGATACGCAGTATTTT. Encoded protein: CASSWTTSTDTQYF. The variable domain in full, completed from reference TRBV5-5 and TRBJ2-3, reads DAGVTQSPTHLIKTRGQQVTLRCSPISGHKSVSWYQQVLGQGPQFIFQYYEKEERGRGNFPDRFSARQFPNYSSELNVNALLLGDSALYLCASSWTTSTDTQYFGPGTRLTVL.

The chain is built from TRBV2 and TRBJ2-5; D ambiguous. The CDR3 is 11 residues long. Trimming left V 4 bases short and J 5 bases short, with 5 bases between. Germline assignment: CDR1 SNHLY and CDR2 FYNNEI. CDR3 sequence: CASSVSETQYF. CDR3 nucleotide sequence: TGTGCCAGCAGTGTTTCGGAGACCCAGTACTTC.

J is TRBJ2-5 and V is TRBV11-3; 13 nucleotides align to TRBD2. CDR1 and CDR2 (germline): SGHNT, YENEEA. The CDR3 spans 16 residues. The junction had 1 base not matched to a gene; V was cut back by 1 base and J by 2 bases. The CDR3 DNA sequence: TGTGCCAGCAGCTTAGGACTAGCGGGGGGACAAGAGACCCAGTACTTC. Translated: CASSLGLAGGQETQYF.

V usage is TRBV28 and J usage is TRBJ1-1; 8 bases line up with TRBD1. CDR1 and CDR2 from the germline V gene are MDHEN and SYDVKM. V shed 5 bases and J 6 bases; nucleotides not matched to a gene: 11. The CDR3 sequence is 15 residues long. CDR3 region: CASSPGQGTLAEAFF. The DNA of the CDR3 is TGTGCCAGCAGTCCAGGACAGGGTACCTTGGCTGAAGCTTTCTTT.

In DNA, the CDR3 is TGTGCCTGGAGCGAGACCGGGACAGGAATTCAGTTCTTC. This gives the protein CAWSETGTGIQFF. The V and J genes are TRBV30 and TRBJ2-1; 8 nucleotides line up with TRBD1. This CDR3 has 13 amino acids. Germline CDR1 is GTSNPN and CDR2 is SVGIG (reference sequence). The junction had 11 bases not matched to a gene; V was cut back by 3 bases and J by 13 bases.

The CDR3: CAWSTRGNQPQHF. CDR3 DNA: TGTGCCTGGAGTACGAGGGGCAATCAGCCCCAGCATTTT. The chain carries TRBV30 and TRBJ1-5; D remains ambiguous. This CDR3 has 13 residues. V was shortened by 2 bases and J by 2 bases, with 7 bases between the two germline ends. Germline assignment: CDR1 GTSNPN and CDR2 SVGIG (reference sequence).

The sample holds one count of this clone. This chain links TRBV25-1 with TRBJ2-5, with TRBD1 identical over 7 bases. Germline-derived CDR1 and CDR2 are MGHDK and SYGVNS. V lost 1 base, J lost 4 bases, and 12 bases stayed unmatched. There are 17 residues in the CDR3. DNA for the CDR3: TGTGCCAGCAGTGAATTGGGAGAGGGGGCTTCACGAGAGACCCAGTACTTC. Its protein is CASSELGEGASRETQYF. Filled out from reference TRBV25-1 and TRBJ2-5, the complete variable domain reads EADIYQTPRYLVIGTGKKITLECSQTMGHDKMYWYQQDPGMELHLIHYSYGVNSTEKGDLSSESTVSRIRTEHFPLTLESARPSHTSQYLCASSELGEGASRETQYFGPGTRLLVL.

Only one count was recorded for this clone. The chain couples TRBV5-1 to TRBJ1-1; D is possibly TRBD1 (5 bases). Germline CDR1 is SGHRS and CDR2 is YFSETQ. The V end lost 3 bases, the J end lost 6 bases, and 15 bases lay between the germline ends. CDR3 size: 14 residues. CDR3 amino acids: CASSSAGGFAEAFF. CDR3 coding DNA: TGCGCCAGCAGCTCAGCGGGGGGGTTCGCTGAAGCTTTCTTT. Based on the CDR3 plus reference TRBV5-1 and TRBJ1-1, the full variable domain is KAGVTQTPRYLIKTRGQQVTLSCSPISGHRSVSWYQQTPGQGLQFLFEYFSETQRNKGNFPGRFSGRQFSNSRSEMNVSTLELGDSALYLCASSSAGGFAEAFFGQGTRLTVV.

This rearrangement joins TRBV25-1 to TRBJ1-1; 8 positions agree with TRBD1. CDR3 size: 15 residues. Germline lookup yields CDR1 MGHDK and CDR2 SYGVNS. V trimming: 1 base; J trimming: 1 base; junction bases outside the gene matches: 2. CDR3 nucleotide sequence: TGTGCCAGCAGTGAATCCAGGGGGCGGAACACTGAAGCTTTCTTT. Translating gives CASSESRGRNTEAFF.

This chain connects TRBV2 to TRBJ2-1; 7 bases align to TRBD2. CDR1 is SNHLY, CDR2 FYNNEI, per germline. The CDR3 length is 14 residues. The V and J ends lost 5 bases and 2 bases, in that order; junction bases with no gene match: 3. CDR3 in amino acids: CASSRSGTYNEQFF. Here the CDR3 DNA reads TGTGCCAGCAGTAGGAGCGGGACCTACAATGAGCAGTTCTTC.

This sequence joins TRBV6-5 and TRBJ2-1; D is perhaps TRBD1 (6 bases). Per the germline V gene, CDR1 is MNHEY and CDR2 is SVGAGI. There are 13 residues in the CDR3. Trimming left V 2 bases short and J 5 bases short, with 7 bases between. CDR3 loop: CASSYEGDNEQFF. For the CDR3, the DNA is TGTGCCAGCAGTTACGAGGGGGACAATGAGCAGTTCTTC.

This chain's CDR3 is CASSSHTDRETQYF. CDR3 nucleotides: TGTGCCAGCAGCTCCCACACAGACAGAGAGACCCAGTACTTC. V gene TRBV5-4 combines with J gene TRBJ2-5; D possibly corresponds to TRBD1 (5 bases). Germline assignment: CDR1 SGHNT and CDR2 YYREEE (reference sequence). The CDR3 is 14 amino acids. V was trimmed by 3 bases and J by 4 bases, leaving 13 bases between them.

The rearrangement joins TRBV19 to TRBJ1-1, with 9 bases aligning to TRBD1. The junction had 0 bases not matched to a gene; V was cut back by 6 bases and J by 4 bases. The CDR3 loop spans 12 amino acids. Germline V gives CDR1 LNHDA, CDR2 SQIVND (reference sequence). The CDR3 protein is CASRTGGTEAFF. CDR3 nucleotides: TGTGCCAGTAGGACAGGGGGCACTGAAGCTTTCTTT.